These T cell receptor beta chains were read from a single sample in a study of cytomegalovirus exposure and HLA in healthy donors. Using immunoSEQ multiplex PCR, the repertoire was profiled, and TCRdb retains in-frame clones only, with some absent. The sample consists of 150,000 to 250,000 clones, 70% to 85% of them appearing once. The sequenced sample was PBMCs. The source is a woman in her thirties in good health and CMV-seropositive. Each CDR3 is given with its conserved first and last residue. Each record gives: CDR3 length, clone size, J gene, V gene, D gene, CDR3 protein, CDR3 DNA. D genes are given only for firm matches. Size tells how often a clone was seen (once, few, many) or the class of an expanded clone, and some rows leave it out.

12 NA TRBJ1-2 TRBV28 TRBD1 CASSFPDRVKTF TGTGCCAGCAGTTTCCCGGACAGGGTCAAGACCTTC
14 NA TRBJ2-2 TRBV19 NA CASSMGRNTGELFF TGTGCCAGTAGTATGGGGAGGAACACCGGGGAGCTGTTTTTT
11 NA TRBJ2-5 TRBV6-1 NA CASSVDSNWYF TGTGCCAGCAGCGTTGACAGTAACTGGTACTTC
16 NA TRBJ1-3 TRBV28 NA CASSFGGRLSGNTIYF TGTGCCAGCAGTTTTGGAGGGAGGCTTTCTGGAAACACCATATATTTT
15 NA TRBJ2-3 TRBV2 TRBD2 CASTMERERADTQYF TGTGCCAGCACCATGGAGCGGGAGAGGGCAGATACGCAGTATTTT
15 NA TRBJ1-4 TRBV5-4 NA CASSSAGAPNEKLFF TGTGCCAGCAGCTCTGCAGGGGCACCGAATGAAAAACTGTTTTTT
14 NA TRBJ2-3 TRBV29-1 TRBD1 CSGMYRGYTDTQYF TGCAGCGGGATGTACAGGGGGTACACAGATACGCAGTATTTT
15 NA TRBJ2-7 TRBV5-1 TRBD2 CASRPFAGGTHEQYF TGCGCCAGCAGGCCGTTTGCGGGGGGCACCCACGAGCAGTACTTC
15 once TRBJ2-7 TRBV7-3 NA CASSLGAGVPYEQYF TGTGCCAGCAGCTTAGGGGCAGGCGTACCCTACGAGCAGTACTTC
13 NA TRBJ2-7 TRBV7-2 TRBD2 CASSRQTSDEQYF TGTGCCAGCAGCCGCCAGACTAGCGACGAGCAGTACTTC
11 NA TRBJ2-1 TRBV29-1 NA CSVEVGRGQFF TGCAGCGTTGAAGTCGGCAGAGGGCAGTTCTTC
13 NA TRBJ2-1 TRBV5-1 NA CASAQGRLNEQFF TGCGCCAGCGCGCAGGGCCGCCTGAATGAGCAGTTCTTC
16 NA TRBJ2-4 TRBV5-6 NA CASSLVLAGAKNIQYF TGTGCCAGCAGCTTGGTTTTGGCAGGAGCCAAAAACATTCAGTACTTC
14 few TRBJ1-2 TRBV19 NA CASQGQSPPYGYTF TGTGCCAGTCAAGGACAGAGCCCGCCTTATGGCTACACCTTC
15 NA TRBJ1-5 TRBV2 NA CASSRTVNSNQPQHF TGTGCCAGCAGTCGGACTGTTAATAGCAATCAGCCCCAGCATTTT
16 NA TRBJ2-5 TRBV28 TRBD2 CASSPRGTSGQETQYF TGTGCCAGCAGTCCTAGGGGGACTAGCGGCCAAGAGACCCAGTACTTC
13 NA TRBJ1-5 TRBV2 NA CASSDRGNQPQHF TGTGCCAGCAGTGACAGGGGCAATCAGCCCCAGCATTTT
16 NA TRBJ2-1 TRBV7-3 NA CASSASRVSTYNEQFF TGTGCCAGCAGCGCTTCGAGAGTATCCACCTACAATGAGCAGTTCTTC